This T cell receptor (beta chain) derives from a study of T cell responses to AZD1222 COVID-19 vaccine. Study details: Analyses pooled second doses at about 4 or about 12 weeks. Study-wide results and limits: Vaccination with two AZD1222 doses was followed by a rise in Spike-specific TCR breadth and depth. The study reported that nearly half of spike-specific TCRs target unmutated variant regions. Repertoire collection took place solely once the T cell response had peaked.

This clone came up once. Its cognate antigen is unknown. The assay was immunoSEQ multiplex PCR, and TCRdb's table has in-frame clones only and misses some. This sample has some 180,000 clones, with around 90% found just once. Germline V lookup: CDR1 MDHEN, CDR2 SYDVKM. The CDR3 has 14 amino acids. Losses at the gene ends were 9 bases for V and 4 bases for J; bases not matched to a gene: 12. The rearrangement uses TRBV28 and TRBJ2-7; TRBD1 aligns across 7 bases. Sample: peripheral blood, taken on day 0 of AZD1222 vaccination. The sequence derives from an adult in good health. This CDR3 reads CASSEFRGRYEQYF. CDR3 sequence (DNA): TGTGCCAGTTCGGAATTCAGGGGGAGATACGAGCAGTACTTC. Drawing the rest from reference TRBV28 and TRBJ2-7, the complete variable domain is DVKVTQSSRYLVKRTGEKVFLECVQDMDHENMFWYRQDPGLGLRLIYFSYDVKMKEKGDIPEGYSVSREKKERFSLILESASTNQTSMYLCASSEFRGRYEQYFGPGTRLTVT.